What follows are 14 T cell receptor beta chains derived from one specimen sequenced in a study of vaccination and CD4 T cells after COVID-19. The study sequenced cultured CD4+ T cell DNA using the Oncomine TCR Beta short-read assay. Each CDR3 protein is one row after TCRdb ran MiXCR on the PCR reads. This table holds about 20,000 distinct CDR3 sequences, about 50% found once. These TCRs' antigens remain unknown. Treatment: roughly 10-day PBMC culture with coronavirus spike peptide pools or control peptides (ViraFEST assay). Sequencing was done on a sample of CD4+ T cells from blood, cultured in vitro. The receptors were gathered from a human donor who had recovered from COVID-19.

V and J are TRBV20-1 and TRBJ2-3; either TRBD1 or TRBD2 may fit D (5 bases each). Germline V lookup: CDR1 DFQATT, CDR2 SNEGSKA (reference sequence). This CDR3 contains 14 residues. V was trimmed by 4 bases and J by 0 bases, leaving 11 bases between them. CDR3 in amino acids: CSATTGPSTDTQYF. The DNA of the CDR3 is TGCAGTGCTACCACGGGACCAAGCACAGATACGCAGTATTTT.

The chain has TRBV2 and TRBJ2-7; tentative D call: TRBD2 (6 bases). This CDR3 has 12 amino acids. Germline CDR1 is SNHLY and CDR2 is FYNNEI. V was trimmed by 6 bases and J by 9 bases, leaving 15 bases between them. The CDR3 DNA sequence: TGTGCCAGCAGGGGGGGATTTTTGGGGCAGTACTTC. It specifies CASRGGFLGQYF.

The chain recombines TRBV2 with TRBJ2-6; D perhaps matches TRBD2 (6 bases). The germline gives CDR1 SNHLY, CDR2 FYNNEI. The V and J ends lost 5 bases and 3 bases respectively, with 14 bases between them. This CDR3 is 16 amino acids long. The CDR3 DNA sequence: TGTGCCAGCAGTTACGGTCAGGGAGGTGGGGCCAACGTCCTGACTTTC. Protein product: CASSYGQGGGANVLTF.

This clonotype was observed once. This chain links TRBV27 with TRBJ2-6, with D unresolved. The CDR3 totals 17 residues. Trimming removed 2 bases at V and 1 base at J, with 12 bases between. Germline V gene lookup returns CDR1 MNHEY and CDR2 SMNVEV (reference sequence). The CDR3 protein is CASSLERLSSGANVLTF. The CDR3 DNA follows: TGTGCCAGCAGTTTAGAGAGGTTAAGTTCTGGGGCCAACGTCCTGACTTTC.

Only a few counts were recorded for this clonotype. This chain uses TRBV14 with TRBJ1-6, with a possible D match to TRBD1 (6 bases). The CDR3 runs to 16 residues. The germline V gene encodes CDR1 SGHDN and CDR2 FVKESK. The germline V and J ends were trimmed by 7 bases and 10 bases, with 23 bases remaining between them. CDR3 in amino acids: CASTLSGAVQGSPLHF. DNA for the CDR3: TGTGCCAGCACCCTCTCGGGGGCCGTACAAGGATCACCCCTCCACTTT.

The gene calls are TRBV12-3 or TRBV12-4 and TRBJ1-2; TRBD1 aligns across 7 bases. The CDR3 consists of 15 residues. V shed 5 bases and J 0 bases; nucleotides not matched to a gene: 6. CDR3 DNA sequence: TGTGCCAGCAGTAGCCGGGACAGAGCTAACTATGGCTACACCTTC. Residues: CASSSRDRANYGYTF.

The gene calls are TRBV7-9 and TRBJ2-7, with 8 bases fitting TRBD1. Germline loops: CDR1 SEHNR, CDR2 FQNEAQ (reference sequence). Trimming took 6 bases from V and 6 from J; bases not matched to a gene: 7. The CDR3 spans 13 residues. CDR3 protein: CASRPTGEGEQYF. The CDR3 DNA follows: TGTGCCAGCAGACCGACAGGGGAAGGCGAGCAGTACTTC.

The J gene is TRBJ1-6, the V gene TRBV12-3 or TRBV12-4; D is unclear. With 5 bases removed from V and 13 bases from J, the gap between germline ends came to 9 bases. The CDR3 totals 11 residues. For the CDR3, the DNA is TGTGCCAGCAGTCAGCTGGGGCCCCTCCACTTT. Translated: CASSQLGPLHF.

V usage is TRBV28 and J usage is TRBJ2-5; possibly TRBD1 for D (6 bases). Trimming left V 5 bases short and J 7 bases short, with 23 bases between. From germline, CDR1 is MDHEN and CDR2 SYDVKM. The CDR3 is 16 amino acids. The CDR3, as DNA: TGTGCCAGCAGTCTACCTTCATCAGGGGTTTTAGGGACCCAGTACTTC. The encoded protein is CASSLPSSGVLGTQYF.

This chain joins TRBV12-3 or TRBV12-4 and TRBJ1-6, with D possibly being TRBD1 (5 bases). V lost 6 bases and J 5 bases, leaving 11 bases between the germline ends. The CDR3 loop spans 14 amino acids. CDR3 in DNA: TGTGCCAGCAGCACAGGCTACCATAATTCACCCCTCCACTTT. Translating it yields CASSTGYHNSPLHF.

This clonotype was counted a few times. The chain links TRBV6-1 to TRBJ2-3, with 9 bases matching TRBD2. Germline V CDR1 and CDR2: MNHNS, SASEGT. This CDR3 region has 18 residues. V trimming: 5 bases; J trimming: 0 bases; junction bases outside the gene matches: 12. CDR3 region: CASSRLAGGSSSTDTQYF. The CDR3, as DNA: TGTGCCAGCAGTCGCTTGGCGGGGGGGTCCTCTAGCACAGATACGCAGTATTTT.

This rearrangement joins TRBV11-3 to TRBJ2-5; D uncertain. Germline CDR1 reads SGHNT; CDR2 reads YENEEA. V lost 3 bases and J lost 5, with 7 bases in between. This CDR3 spans 12 amino acids. In DNA form, the CDR3 reads TGTGCCAGCAGCTTGGGATCGGAGACCCAGTACTTC. Its translation: CASSLGSETQYF.

V and J are TRBV24-1 and TRBJ1-1; maybe TRBD1 (6 bases). Germline CDR1 is KGHDR and CDR2 is SFDVKD. V shed 7 bases and J shed 2 bases, with 10 bases lying between them. This CDR3 is 13 amino acids long. The CDR3 bases are TGTGCCACCAGGGCAGGGGTTAACACTGAAGCTTTCTTT. This codes for CATRAGVNTEAFF.

The rearrangement joins TRBV28 to TRBJ2-7; the match to TRBD1 covers 7 bases. Germline V gene sequence: CDR1 MDHEN, CDR2 SYDVKM. The CDR3 has 12 amino acids. Germline trimming cut 7 bases from V and 6 bases from J; bases unmatched to any gene: 6. The CDR3 region is CASTARGSEQYF. CDR3 bases: TGTGCCAGCACAGCCAGGGGGTCCGAGCAGTACTTC.